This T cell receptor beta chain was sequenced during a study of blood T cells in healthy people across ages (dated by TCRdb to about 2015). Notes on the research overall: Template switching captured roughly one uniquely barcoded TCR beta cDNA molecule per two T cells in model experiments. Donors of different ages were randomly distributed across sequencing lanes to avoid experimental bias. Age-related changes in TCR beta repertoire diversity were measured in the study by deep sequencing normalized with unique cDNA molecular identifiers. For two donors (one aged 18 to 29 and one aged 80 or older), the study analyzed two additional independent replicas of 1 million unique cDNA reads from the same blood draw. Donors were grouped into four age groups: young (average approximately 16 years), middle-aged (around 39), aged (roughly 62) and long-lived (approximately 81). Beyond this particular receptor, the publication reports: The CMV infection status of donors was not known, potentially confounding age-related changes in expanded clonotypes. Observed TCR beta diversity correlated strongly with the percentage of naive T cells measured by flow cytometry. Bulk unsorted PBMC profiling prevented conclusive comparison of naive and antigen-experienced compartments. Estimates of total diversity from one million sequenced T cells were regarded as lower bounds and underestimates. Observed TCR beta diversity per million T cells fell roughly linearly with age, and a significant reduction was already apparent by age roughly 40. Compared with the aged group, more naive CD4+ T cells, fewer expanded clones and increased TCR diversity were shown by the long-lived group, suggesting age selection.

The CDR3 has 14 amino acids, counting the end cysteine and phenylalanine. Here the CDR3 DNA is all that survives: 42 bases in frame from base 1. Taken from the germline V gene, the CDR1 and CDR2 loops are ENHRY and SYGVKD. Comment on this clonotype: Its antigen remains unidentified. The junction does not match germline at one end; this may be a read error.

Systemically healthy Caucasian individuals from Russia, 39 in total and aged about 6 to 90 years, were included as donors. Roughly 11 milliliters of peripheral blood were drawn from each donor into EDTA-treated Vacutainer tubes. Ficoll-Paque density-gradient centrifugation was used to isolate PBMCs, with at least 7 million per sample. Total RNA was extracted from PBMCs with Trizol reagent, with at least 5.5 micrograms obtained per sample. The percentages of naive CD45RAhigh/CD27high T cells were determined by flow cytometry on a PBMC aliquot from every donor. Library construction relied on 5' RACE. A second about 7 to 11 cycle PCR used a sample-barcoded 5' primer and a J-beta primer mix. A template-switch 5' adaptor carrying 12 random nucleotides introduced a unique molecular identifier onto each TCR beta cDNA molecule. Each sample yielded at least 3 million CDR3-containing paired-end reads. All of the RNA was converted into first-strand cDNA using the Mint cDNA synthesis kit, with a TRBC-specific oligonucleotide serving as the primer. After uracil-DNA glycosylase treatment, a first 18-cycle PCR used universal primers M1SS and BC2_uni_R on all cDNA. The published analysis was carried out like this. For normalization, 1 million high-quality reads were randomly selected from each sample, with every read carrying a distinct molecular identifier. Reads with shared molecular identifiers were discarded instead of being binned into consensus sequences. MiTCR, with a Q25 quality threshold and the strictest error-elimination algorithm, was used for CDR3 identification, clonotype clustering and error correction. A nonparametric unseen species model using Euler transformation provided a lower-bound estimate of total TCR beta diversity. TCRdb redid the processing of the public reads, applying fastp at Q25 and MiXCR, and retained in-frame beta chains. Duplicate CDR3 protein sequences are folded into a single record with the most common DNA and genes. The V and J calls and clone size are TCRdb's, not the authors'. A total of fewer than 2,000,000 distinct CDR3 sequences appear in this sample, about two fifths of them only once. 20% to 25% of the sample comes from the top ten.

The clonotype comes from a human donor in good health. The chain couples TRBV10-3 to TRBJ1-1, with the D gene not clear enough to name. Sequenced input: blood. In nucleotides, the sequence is TGTGCCATCGGTGAATCGCGTAGGAACACTGAAGCTTTCTTT. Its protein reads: CAIGESRRNTEAFF.